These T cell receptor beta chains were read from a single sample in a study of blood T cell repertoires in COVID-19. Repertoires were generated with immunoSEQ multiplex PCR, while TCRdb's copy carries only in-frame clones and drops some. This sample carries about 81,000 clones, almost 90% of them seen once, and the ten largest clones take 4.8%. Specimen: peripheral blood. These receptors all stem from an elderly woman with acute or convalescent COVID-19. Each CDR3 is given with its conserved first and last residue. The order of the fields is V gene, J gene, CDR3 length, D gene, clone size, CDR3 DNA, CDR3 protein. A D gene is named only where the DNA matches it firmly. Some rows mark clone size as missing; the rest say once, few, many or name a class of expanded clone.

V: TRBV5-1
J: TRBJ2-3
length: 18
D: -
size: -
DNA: TGCGCCAGCAGCTTCGGGGACACCGGGTCCCATCTCGCAGATACGCAGTATTTT
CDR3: CASSFGDTGSHLADTQYF

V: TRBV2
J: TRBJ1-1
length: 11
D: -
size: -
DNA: TGTGCCAGCATGTTGAGCACTGAAGCTTTCTTT
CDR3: CASMLSTEAFF

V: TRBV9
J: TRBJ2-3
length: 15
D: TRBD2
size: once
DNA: TGTGCCAGCAGCGTAGCTGGGGGGGGCACAGATACGCAGTATTTT
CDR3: CASSVAGGGTDTQYF

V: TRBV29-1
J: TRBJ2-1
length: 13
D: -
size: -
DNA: TGCAGCGTTGATAGTAACAGTTACAATGAGCAGTTCTTC
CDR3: CSVDSNSYNEQFF

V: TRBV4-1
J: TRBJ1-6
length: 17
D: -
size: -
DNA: TGCGCCAGCAGCCTAAATGGGGCGGGGGCAAACAATTCACCCCTCCACTTT
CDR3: CASSLNGAGANNSPLHF

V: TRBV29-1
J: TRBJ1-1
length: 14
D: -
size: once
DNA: TGCAGCGTTATCCGGGACTCAGCCCGCACTGAAGCTTTCTTT
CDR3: CSVIRDSARTEAFF

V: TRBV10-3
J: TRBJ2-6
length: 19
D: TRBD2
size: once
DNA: TGTGCCATCAGTGCTTCCCTAGCGGGGGCCGGCTCTGGGGCCAACGTCCTGACTTTC
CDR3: CAISASLAGAGSGANVLTF

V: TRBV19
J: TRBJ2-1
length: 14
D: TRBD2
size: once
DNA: TGTGCCAGTAGAAAACTAGCGGGGGGGAATGAGCAGTTCTTC
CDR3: CASRKLAGGNEQFF

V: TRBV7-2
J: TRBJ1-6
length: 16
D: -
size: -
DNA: TGTGCCAGCAGCACCCGGACAGCCAGTTATAATTCACCCCTCCACTTT
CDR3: CASSTRTASYNSPLHF

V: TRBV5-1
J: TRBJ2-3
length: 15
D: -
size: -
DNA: TGCGCCAGCACCTTGGGGGGGCGGAGCACAGATACGCAGTATTTT
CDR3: CASTLGGRSTDTQYF

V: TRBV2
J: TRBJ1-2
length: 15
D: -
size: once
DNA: TGTGCCAGCAGTGAAAGGGGCCGAGTCTCCTATGGCTACACCTTC
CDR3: CASSERGRVSYGYTF

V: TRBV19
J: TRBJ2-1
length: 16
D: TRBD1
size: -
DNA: TGTGCCAGTAGTCTAGGGGGACAGATCTCCTACAATGAGCAGTTCTTC
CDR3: CASSLGGQISYNEQFF

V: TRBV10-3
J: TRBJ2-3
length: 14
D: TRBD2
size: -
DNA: TGTGCCATCAGCCCGGGACTAGCAGGAGATACGCAGTATTTT
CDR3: CAISPGLAGDTQYF

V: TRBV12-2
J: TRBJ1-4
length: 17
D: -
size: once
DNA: TGTGCAAGTCGCTTAGCGCCGTGGGAGCATGGTAATGAAAAACTGTTTTTT
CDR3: CASRLAPWEHGNEKLFF

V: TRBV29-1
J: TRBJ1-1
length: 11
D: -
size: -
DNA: TGCAGCGTTGAGATAGCCACTGAAGCTTTCTTT
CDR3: CSVEIATEAFF

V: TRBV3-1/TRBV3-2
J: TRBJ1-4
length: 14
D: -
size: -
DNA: TGTGCCAGCAGCCGGGGGGGGTCGGGCGAAAAACTGTTTTTT
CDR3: CASSRGGSGEKLFF

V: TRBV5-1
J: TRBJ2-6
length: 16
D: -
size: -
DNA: TGCGCCAGCAGCTTTCCCGGACAGACTGGGGCCAACGTCCTGACTTTC
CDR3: CASSFPGQTGANVLTF

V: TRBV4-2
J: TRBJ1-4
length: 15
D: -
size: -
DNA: TGTGCCAGCAGCCAAGAAGGACAGAATAATGAAAAACTGTTTTTT
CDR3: CASSQEGQNNEKLFF

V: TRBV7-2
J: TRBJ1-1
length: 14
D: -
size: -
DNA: TGTGCCAGCAGCTCTAGCTGGTTTAACACTGAAGCTTTCTTT
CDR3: CASSSSWFNTEAFF

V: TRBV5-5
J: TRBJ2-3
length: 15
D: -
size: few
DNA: TGTGCCAGCAGCTCCCAGGGTAGGCCCACAGATACGCAGTATTTT
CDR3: CASSSQGRPTDTQYF

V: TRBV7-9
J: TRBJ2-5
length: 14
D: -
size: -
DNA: TGTGCCAGCAGCTTACACCGCGAGCAAGAGACCCAGTACTTC
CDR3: CASSLHREQETQYF

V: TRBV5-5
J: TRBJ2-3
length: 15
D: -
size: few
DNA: TGTGCCAGCAGCTTCACAGGGACGGGCTCAGATACGCAGTATTTT
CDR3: CASSFTGTGSDTQYF

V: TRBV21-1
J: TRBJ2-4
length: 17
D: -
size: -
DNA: TGTGCCAGCAGCAAACGGTTGTCACCCGTAGCCAAAAACATTCAGTACTTC
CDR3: CASSKRLSPVAKNIQYF

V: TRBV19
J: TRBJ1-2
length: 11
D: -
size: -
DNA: TGTGCCGTGTTAAATTTCGGGGGCTACACCTTC
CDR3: CAVLNFGGYTF

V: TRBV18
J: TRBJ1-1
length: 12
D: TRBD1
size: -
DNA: TGTGCCAGCCGAGGGGGCGCCACTGAAGCTTTCTTT
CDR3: CASRGGATEAFF

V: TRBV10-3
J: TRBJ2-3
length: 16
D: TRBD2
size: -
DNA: TGTGCCATCAGTGAGTCGGATAGCGGGGCGGGAGATACGCAGTATTTT
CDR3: CAISESDSGAGDTQYF

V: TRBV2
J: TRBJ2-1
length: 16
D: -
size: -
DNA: TGTGCCAGCAGTGAAGAGGGGCACCGCTCCTACAATGAGCAGTTCTTC
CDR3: CASSEEGHRSYNEQFF

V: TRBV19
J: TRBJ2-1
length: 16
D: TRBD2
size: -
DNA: TGTGCCAGTAGACCTGGGACTAGCGGGGCATACAATGAGCAGTTCTTC
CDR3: CASRPGTSGAYNEQFF

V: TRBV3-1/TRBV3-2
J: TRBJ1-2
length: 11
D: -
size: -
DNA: TGTGCCAGCTCCGCGGGTAAAGGCTACACCTTC
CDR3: CASSAGKGYTF

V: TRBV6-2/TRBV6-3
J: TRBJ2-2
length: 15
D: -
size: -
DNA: TGTGCCAGCAGTATCTCACAGGGTAGCACCGGGGAGCTGTTTTTT
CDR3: CASSISQGSTGELFF

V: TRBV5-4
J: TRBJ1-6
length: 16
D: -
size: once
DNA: TGTGCCAGCAGCTTGTTTAGAAGCTCCTATAATTCACCCCTCCACTTT
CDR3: CASSLFRSSYNSPLHF

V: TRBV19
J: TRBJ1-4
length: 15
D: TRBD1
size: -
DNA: TGTGCCAGTAGTATCGGGACAGGATGGAATGAAAAACTGTTTTTT
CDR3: CASSIGTGWNEKLFF

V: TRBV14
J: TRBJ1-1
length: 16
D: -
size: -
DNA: TGTGCCAGCAGCCTGAAGGCTCAGGGGTGGGCCACTGAAGCTTTCTTT
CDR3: CASSLKAQGWATEAFF

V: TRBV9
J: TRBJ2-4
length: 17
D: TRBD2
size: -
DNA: TGTGCCAGCAGCGTAGAAGCCGCTAGCGGGAATAAAAACATTCAGTACTTC
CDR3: CASSVEAASGNKNIQYF

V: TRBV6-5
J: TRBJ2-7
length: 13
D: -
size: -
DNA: TGTGCCAGCAGTCTGGGACACAACTACGAGCAGTACTTC
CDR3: CASSLGHNYEQYF

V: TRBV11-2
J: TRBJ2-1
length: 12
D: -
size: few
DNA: TGTGCCAGCAGCTTAAGGGGCTATGAGCAGTTCTTC
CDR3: CASSLRGYEQFF

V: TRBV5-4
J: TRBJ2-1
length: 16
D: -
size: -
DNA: TGTGCCAGCAGCTTGGGGGGGCTAAGCTCCTACAATGAGCAGTTCTTC
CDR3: CASSLGGLSSYNEQFF

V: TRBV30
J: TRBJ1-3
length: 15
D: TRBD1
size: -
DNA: TGTGCCGCGACAGGGGGGCCTTTTGGTGGAAACACCATATATTTT
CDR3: CAATGGPFGGNTIYF

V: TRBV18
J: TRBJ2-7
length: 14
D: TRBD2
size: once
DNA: TGTGCCAGCTCACCAGGGTACCCGGGGGGCGAGCAGTACTTC
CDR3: CASSPGYPGGEQYF

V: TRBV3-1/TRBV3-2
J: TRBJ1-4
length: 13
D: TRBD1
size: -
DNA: TGTGCCAGCAGCCTCAACAGGGGTGAAAAACTGTTTTTT
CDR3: CASSLNRGEKLFF

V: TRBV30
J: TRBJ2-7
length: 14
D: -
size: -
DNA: TGTGCCTGGAGTGCGGTCAGGGGCTTCTACGAGCAGTACTTC
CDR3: CAWSAVRGFYEQYF

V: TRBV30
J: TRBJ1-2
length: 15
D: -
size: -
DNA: TGTGCCTGGAGTTATGGACAGCCGAAACTCTATGGCTACACCTTC
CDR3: CAWSYGQPKLYGYTF